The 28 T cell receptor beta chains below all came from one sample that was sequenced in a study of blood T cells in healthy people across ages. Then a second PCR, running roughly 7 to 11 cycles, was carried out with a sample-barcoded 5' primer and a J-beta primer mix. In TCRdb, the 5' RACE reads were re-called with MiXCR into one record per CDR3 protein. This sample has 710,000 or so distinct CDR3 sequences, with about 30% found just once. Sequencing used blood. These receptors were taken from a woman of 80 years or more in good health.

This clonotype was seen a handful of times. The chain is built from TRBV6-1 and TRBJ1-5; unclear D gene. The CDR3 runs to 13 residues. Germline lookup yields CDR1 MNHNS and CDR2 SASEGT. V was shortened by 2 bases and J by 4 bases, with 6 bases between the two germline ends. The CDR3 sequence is CASSEQKNQPQHF. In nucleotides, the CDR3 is TGTGCCAGCAGTGAACAGAAGAATCAGCCCCAGCATTTT.

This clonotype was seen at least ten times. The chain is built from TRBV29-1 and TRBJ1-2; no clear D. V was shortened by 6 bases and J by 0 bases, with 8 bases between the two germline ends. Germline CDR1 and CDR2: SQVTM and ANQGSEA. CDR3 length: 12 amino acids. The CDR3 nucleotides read TGCAGCGTCGGGCTAGCTAACTATGGCTACACCTTC. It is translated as CSVGLANYGYTF.

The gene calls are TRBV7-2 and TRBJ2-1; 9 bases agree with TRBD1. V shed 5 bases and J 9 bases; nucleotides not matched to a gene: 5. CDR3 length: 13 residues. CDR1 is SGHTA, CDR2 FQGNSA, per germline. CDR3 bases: TGTGCCAGCAGCGGACAGGGGAAAAGTGAGCAGTTCTTC. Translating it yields CASSGQGKSEQFF.

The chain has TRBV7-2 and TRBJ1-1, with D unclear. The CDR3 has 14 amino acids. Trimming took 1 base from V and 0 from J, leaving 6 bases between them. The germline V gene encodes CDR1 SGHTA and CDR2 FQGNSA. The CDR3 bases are TGTACCAGCAGCTTAGTTCTAATGAACACTGAAGCTTTCTTT. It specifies CTSSLVLMNTEAFF.

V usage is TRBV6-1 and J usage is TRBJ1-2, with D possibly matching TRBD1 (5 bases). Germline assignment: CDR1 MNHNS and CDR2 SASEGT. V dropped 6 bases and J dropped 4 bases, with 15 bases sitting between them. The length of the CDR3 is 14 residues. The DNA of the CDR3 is TGTGCCAGCAGGGATTTAGACAGCTGCTATGGCTACACCTTC. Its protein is CASRDLDSCYGYTF.

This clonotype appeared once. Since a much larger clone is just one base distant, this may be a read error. In nucleotides, the CDR3 is TGTGCCAGCAGCTTGGCCGGCAGGGACGAGCAGTACTTC. Protein product: CASSLAGRDEQYF. The chain recombines TRBV5-6 with TRBJ2-5, with D possibly matching TRBD1 (5 bases). The tail of the sequence fits TRBJ2-7 better, so the J call may be wrong. CDR1 is SGHDT and CDR2 is YYEEEE in the germline V gene. The CDR3 spans 13 residues.

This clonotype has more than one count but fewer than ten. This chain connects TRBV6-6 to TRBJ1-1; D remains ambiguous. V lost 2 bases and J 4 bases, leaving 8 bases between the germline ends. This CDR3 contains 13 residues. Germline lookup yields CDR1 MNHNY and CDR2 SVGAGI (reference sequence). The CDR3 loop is CASSYMSPTEAFF. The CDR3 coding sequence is TGTGCCAGCAGTTACATGAGTCCCACTGAAGCTTTCTTT.

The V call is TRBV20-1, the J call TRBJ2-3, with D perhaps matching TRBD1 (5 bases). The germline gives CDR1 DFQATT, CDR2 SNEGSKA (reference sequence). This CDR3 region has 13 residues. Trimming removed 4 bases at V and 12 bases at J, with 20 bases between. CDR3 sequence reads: CSAKKGKGPLQYF. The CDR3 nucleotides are TGCAGTGCTAAAAAGGGGAAAGGGCCCCTCCAGTATTTT.

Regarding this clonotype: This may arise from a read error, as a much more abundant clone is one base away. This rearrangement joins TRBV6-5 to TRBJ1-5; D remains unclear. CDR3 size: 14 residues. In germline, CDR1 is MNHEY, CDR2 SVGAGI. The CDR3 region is CASSDGVSDQPQHF. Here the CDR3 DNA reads TGTGCCAGCAGTGACGGAGTTAGCGATCAGCCCCAGCATTTT.

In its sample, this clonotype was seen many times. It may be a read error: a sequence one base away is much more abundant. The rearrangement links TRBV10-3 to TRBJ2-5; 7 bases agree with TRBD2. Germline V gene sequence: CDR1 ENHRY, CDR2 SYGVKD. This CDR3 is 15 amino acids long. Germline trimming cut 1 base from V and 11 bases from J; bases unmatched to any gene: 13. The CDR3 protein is CAISEYSGFDNEQYF. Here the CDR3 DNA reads TGTGCCATCAGTGAGTATAGCGGGTTCGACAATGAGCAGTACTTC.

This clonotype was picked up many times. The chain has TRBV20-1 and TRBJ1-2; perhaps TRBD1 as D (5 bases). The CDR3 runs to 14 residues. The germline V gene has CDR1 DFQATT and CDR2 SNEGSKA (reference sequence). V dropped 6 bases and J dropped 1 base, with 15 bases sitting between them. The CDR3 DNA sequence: TGCAGTGCACCGACAACAGGATTTAACTATGGCTACACCTTC. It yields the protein CSAPTTGFNYGYTF.

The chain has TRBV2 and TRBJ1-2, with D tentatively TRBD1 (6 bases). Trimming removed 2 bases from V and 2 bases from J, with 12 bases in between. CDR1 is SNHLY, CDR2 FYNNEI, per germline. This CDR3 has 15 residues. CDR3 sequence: CASSERTAQNYGYTF. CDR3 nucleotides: TGTGCCAGCAGTGAACGGACAGCCCAAAACTATGGCTACACCTTC.

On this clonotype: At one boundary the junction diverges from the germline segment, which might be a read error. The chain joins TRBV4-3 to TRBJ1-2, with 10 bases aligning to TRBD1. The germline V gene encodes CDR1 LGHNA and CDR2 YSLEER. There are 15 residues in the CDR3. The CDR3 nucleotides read TGCGCCAGCAGCCAAGGACAGGGGGCAATCTATTGCTACACCTTC. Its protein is CASSQGQGAIYCYTF.

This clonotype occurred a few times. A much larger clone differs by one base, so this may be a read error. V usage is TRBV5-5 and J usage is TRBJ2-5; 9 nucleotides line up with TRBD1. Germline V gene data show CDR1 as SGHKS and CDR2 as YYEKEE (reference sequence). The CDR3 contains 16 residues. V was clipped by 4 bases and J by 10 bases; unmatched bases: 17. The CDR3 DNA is TGTGCCAGCAGCAAAGGGCCGGGACAGGGCAATGACGGCCAGTACTTC. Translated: CASSKGPGQGNDGQYF.

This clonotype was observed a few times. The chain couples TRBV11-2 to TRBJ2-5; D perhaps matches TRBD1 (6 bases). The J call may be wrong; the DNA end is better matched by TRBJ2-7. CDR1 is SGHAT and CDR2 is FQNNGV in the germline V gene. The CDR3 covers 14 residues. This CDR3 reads CASSLVGARGEQYF. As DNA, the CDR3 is TGTGCCAGCAGCTTAGTGGGGGCCCGGGGCGAGCAGTACTTC.

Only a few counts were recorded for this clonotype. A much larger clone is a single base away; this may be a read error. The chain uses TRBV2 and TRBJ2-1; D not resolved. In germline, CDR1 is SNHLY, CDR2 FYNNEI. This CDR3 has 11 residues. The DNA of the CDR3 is TGTGCCAGCAGAGGCCTCTATGAGCAGGTCTTC. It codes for CASRGLYEQVF.

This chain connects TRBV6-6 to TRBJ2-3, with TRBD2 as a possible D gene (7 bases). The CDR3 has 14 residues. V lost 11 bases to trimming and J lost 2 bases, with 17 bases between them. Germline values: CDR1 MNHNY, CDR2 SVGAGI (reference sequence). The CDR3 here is CAGGAGAITDTQYF. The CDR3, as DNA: TGTGCCGGGGGGGCCGGGGCGATCACAGATACGCAGTATTTT.

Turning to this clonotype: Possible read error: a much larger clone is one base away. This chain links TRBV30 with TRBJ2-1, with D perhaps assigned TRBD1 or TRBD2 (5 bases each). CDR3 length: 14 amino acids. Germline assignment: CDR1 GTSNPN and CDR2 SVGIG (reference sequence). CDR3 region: CTWDPGSSYNEQFF. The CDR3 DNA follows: TGTACCTGGGACCCAGGGAGCTCCTACAATGAGCAGTTCTTC.

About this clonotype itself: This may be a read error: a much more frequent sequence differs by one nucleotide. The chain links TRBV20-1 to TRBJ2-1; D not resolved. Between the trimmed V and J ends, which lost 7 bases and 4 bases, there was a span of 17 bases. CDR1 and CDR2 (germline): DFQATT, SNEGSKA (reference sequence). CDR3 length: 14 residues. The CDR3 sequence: CSVRSFREYNEQFF. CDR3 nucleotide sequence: TGCAGTGTAAGGAGCTTCAGAGAGTACAATGAGCAGTTCTTC.

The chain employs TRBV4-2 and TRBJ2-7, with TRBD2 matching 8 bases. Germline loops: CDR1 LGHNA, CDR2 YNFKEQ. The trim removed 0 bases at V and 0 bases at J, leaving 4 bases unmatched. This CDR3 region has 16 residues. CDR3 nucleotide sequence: TGTGCCAGCAGCCAAGACGCGGGAGGCAGCTCCTACGAGCAGTACTTC. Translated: CASSQDAGGSSYEQYF.

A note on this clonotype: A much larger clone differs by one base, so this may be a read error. CDR3 loop: CASSTTGNNEQFF. CDR3 nucleotide sequence: TGTGCCAGCAGCACGACAGGGAACAATGAGCAGTTCTTC. V and J are TRBV5-5 and TRBJ2-1, with TRBD1 identical over 7 bases. The junction had 3 bases not matched to a gene; V was cut back by 4 bases and J by 5 bases. This CDR3 is 13 amino acids long. The germline gives CDR1 SGHKS, CDR2 YYEKEE (reference sequence).

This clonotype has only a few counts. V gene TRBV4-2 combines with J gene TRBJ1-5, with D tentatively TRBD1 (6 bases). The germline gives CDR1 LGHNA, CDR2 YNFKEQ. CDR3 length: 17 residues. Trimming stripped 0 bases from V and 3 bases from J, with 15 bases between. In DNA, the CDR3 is TGTGCCAGCAGCCAAGATACCGACAGGAGCCCCAATCAGCCCCAGCATTTT. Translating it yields CASSQDTDRSPNQPQHF.

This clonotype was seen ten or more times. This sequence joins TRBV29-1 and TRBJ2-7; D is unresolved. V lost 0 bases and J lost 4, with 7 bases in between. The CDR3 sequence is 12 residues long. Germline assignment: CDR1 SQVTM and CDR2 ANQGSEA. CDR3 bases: TGCAGCGTTGAAGATGGGGATTACGAGCAGTACTTC. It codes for CSVEDGDYEQYF.

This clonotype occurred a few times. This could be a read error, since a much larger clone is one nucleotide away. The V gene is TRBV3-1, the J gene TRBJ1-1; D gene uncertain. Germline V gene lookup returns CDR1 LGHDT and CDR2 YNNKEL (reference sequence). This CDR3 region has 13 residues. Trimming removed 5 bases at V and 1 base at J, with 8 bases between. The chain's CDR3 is CASSVKRNTEAFF. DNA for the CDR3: TGTGCCAGCAGCGTAAAACGGAACACTGAAGCTTTCTTT.

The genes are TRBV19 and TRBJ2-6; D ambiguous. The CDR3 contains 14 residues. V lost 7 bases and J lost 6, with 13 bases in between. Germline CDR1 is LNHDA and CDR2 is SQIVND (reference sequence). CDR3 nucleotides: TGTGCCAGTATGAACGGTGGAGCGGCCAACGTCCTGACTTTC. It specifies CASMNGGAANVLTF.

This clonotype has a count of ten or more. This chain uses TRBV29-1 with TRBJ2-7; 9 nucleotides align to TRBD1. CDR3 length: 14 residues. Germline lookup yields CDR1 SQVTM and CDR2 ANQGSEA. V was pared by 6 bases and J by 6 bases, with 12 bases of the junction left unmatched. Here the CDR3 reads CSVTGQGEVIEQYF. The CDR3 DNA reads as TGCAGCGTCACGGGACAGGGTGAGGTTATCGAGCAGTACTTC.

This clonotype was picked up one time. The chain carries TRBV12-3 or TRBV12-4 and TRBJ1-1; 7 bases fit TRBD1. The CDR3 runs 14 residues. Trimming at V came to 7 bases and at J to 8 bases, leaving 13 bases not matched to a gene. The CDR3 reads CASIPQGTRPEAFF. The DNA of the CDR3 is TGTGCCAGCATCCCACAGGGGACACGGCCGGAAGCTTTCTTT.

The CDR3 DNA reads TGTGCCAGCAGTCCCGCTACGAATGAGCAGTTCTTC. This translates into CASSPATNEQFF. The chain uses TRBV12-3 or TRBV12-4 and TRBJ2-1; D uncertain. V dropped 5 bases and J dropped 7 bases, with 9 bases sitting between them. The CDR3 totals 12 residues.